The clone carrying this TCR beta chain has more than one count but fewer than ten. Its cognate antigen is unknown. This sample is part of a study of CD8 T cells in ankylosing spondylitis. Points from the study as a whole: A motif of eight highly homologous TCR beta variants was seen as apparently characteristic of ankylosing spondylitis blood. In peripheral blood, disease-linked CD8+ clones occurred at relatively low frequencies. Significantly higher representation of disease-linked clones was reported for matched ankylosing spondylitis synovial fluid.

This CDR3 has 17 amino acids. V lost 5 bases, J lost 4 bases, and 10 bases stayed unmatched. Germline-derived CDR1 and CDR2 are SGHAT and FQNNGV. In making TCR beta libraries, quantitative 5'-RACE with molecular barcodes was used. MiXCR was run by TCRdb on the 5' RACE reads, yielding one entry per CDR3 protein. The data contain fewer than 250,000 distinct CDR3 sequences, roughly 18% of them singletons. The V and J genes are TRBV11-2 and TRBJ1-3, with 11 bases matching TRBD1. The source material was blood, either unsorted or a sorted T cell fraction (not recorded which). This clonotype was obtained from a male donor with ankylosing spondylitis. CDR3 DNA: TGTGCCAGCAGCCCCGCGGACAGGGGGCTAGTAGGAAACACCATATATTTT. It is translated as CASSPADRGLVGNTIYF.